This T cell receptor beta chain is drawn from a study of blood T cell repertoires in COVID-19. In the study overall: Specimens from acute and convalescent COVID-19 originated in the United States, Italy and Spain. The analysed material was cDNA or gDNA that came from T cells, B-cell-depleted T cells, or PBMCs.

J gave up 5 bases and V 0 bases, and 15 bases lay outside the gene matches. The CDR3 is 19 amino acids. Germline loops: CDR1 MNHEY, CDR2 SVGEGT. Per the original data handling: Amplification of reference gene primers was used by the study to estimate nucleated cell counts. The protocol was immunoSEQ multiplex PCR, while the TCRdb copy is restricted to in-frame clones and leaves out a portion. That table gives V, J and clone size, and the DNA gave D and trimming. The data show about 140,000 clones, about 86% seen once. The origin of this receptor is a woman in her 40s with acute or convalescent COVID-19. The rearrangement joins TRBV6-2 or TRBV6-3 to TRBJ2-2, with TRBD2 matching 7 bases. The source material was peripheral blood. This CDR3 reads CASSYSGWEAGVKTGELFF. CDR3 in DNA: TGTGCCAGCAGTTACTCCGGATGGGAGGCGGGAGTAAAGACCGGGGAGCTGTTTTTT.